The 18 T cell receptor beta chains below all came from one sample that was sequenced in a study of radiotherapy plus CTLA-4 blockade in lung cancer. The method was immunoSEQ multiplex PCR; TCRdb's version includes in-frame clones alone and lacks a portion of them. The sample records 110,000 or so clones, roughly 80% being singletons. This material consisted of peripheral blood, taken from a patient treated with radiotherapy plus ipilimumab. Receptor source: a human donor with non-small cell lung cancer who had a partial response to radiotherapy plus ipilimumab.

The chain carries TRBV28 and TRBJ2-1, with 12 bases lining up with TRBD2. The CDR3 contains 15 residues. From germline, CDR1 is MDHEN and CDR2 SYDVKM. Germline trimming cut 10 bases from V and 12 bases from J; bases unmatched to any gene: 16. CDR3 in DNA: TGTGCCATCAGGGGCGGGTCTAGCGGGAGGGCGGCGCAGTTCTTC. This sequence encodes CAIRGGSSGRAAQFF.

This chain joins TRBV6-5 and TRBJ1-5; possibly TRBD1 for D (6 bases). The CDR3 is 13 residues long. Between the trimmed V and J ends, which lost 6 bases and 9 bases, there was a span of 15 bases. CDR1 is MNHEY and CDR2 is SVGAGI in the germline V gene. The CDR3 here is CASSPQGARPQHF. Here the CDR3 DNA reads TGTGCCAGCAGCCCACAGGGCGCGAGGCCCCAGCATTTT.

The chain has TRBV6-5 and TRBJ2-7; 8 positions agree with TRBD1. Germline lookup yields CDR1 MNHEY and CDR2 SVGAGI. This CDR3 region has 15 residues. The V gene end was trimmed by 0 bases and the J gene end by 5 bases; junction bases not matched to a gene: 6. In DNA form, the CDR3 reads TGTGCCAGCAGTTACTCGAGGGACAGGTCTCACGAGCAGTACTTC. It specifies CASSYSRDRSHEQYF.

The chain links TRBV2 to TRBJ2-4, with no clear D. Germline CDR1 is SNHLY and CDR2 is FYNNEI. This CDR3 spans 13 amino acids. The V end was cut by 3 bases, the J end by 7 bases, with 10 bases between. The CDR3 DNA is TGTGCCAGCAGTGAGGTACCCGAGAACATTCAGTACTTC. Translation gives CASSEVPENIQYF. Full variable domain (outside the CDR3, taken from reference TRBV2 and TRBJ2-4): EPEVTQTPSHQVTQMGQEVILRCVPISNHLYFYWYRQILGQKVEFLVSFYNNEISEKSEIFDDQFSVERPDGSNFTLKIRSTKLEDSAMYFCASSEVPENIQYFGAGTRLSVL.

V is TRBV5-6 and J is TRBJ2-5; D is perhaps TRBD2 (6 bases). Germline lookup yields CDR1 SGHDT and CDR2 YYEEEE. V gave up 1 base and J gave up 3 bases, with 7 bases separating them. The CDR3 has 13 amino acids. The CDR3 loop reads CASSLSGEETQYF. Here the CDR3 DNA reads TGTGCCAGCAGCTTGTCGGGGGAAGAGACCCAGTACTTC.

The chain joins TRBV11-2 to TRBJ1-4; D may be TRBD1 (5 bases). Germline V gene sequence: CDR1 SGHAT, CDR2 FQNNGV. V lost 1 base, J lost 7 bases, and 13 bases lay in between. This CDR3 comprises 15 residues. The CDR3 region has the DNA TGTGCCAGCAGCTTAGTAGCAGGGTTCTCTGAAAAACTGTTTTTT. It encodes CASSLVAGFSEKLFF.

The V and J genes are TRBV9 and TRBJ1-1, with 9 bases that match TRBD1. V dropped 4 bases and J dropped 5; count of bases not matched to a gene: 6. The CDR3 consists of 14 residues. Germline-derived CDR1 and CDR2 are SGDLS and YYNGEE. CDR3 residues: CASSTGQGRTEAFF. The CDR3 nucleotides read TGTGCCAGCAGCACTGGACAGGGGCGAACTGAAGCTTTCTTT.

The chain joins TRBV5-1 to TRBJ2-1; D remains ambiguous. Germline V CDR1 and CDR2: SGHRS, YFSETQ. Trimming cost V 4 bases and J 7 bases, with 15 bases left between them. The CDR3 runs to 14 residues. CDR3 sequence reads: CASSPNGPQNEQFF. The CDR3 DNA reads as TGCGCCAGCAGCCCTAATGGGCCCCAGAATGAGCAGTTCTTC.

This clone was recorded only once. The J gene is TRBJ1-1, the V gene TRBV16; 8 bases agree with TRBD1. V lost 0 bases and J lost 4; bases outside the gene matches: 10. CDR3 size: 17 residues. CDR1 and CDR2 from the germline V gene are KGHSY and FQNENV. DNA of the CDR3: TGTGCCAGCAGCCAATCATGGCAGGGGGCAGCGGGCACTGAAGCTTTCTTT. This gives the protein CASSQSWQGAAGTEAFF.

This chain connects TRBV28 to TRBJ2-1; 7 bases fit TRBD1. Unmatched junction bases numbered 10, after V lost 4 bases and J lost 16 bases. CDR1 is MDHEN and CDR2 is SYDVKM in the germline V gene. The CDR3 has 12 amino acids. The CDR3 loop reads CASSSQGDPCFF. CDR3 sequence (DNA): TGTGCCAGCAGTTCTCAGGGGGACCCTTGTTTCTTC.

This clone was picked up a small number of times. The chain is built from TRBV7-2 and TRBJ2-1; D is possibly TRBD2 (6 bases). Trimming pared 5 bases from V and 8 bases from J, leaving 19 bases between. CDR1 and CDR2 from the germline V gene are SGHTA and FQGNSA. The CDR3 runs 15 residues. CDR3 in DNA: TGTGCCAGCAGCCAAAGGTGGGCTAGCGCTGATGAGCAGTTCTTC. It encodes CASSQRWASADEQFF.

This chain connects TRBV18 to TRBJ1-1; 7 positions agree with TRBD1. Germline CDR1 is KGHSH and CDR2 is LQKENI. This CDR3 comprises 16 residues. The V and J ends lost 3 bases and 1 base, in that order; junction bases with no gene match: 8. The CDR3, as DNA: TGTGCCAGCTCACCCTCCGTACAGGGGAGGAACACTGAAGCTTTCTTT. Translating gives CASSPSVQGRNTEAFF.

The chain links TRBV18 to TRBJ1-4; TRBD1 aligns across 7 bases. The CDR3 runs to 14 residues. The V gene's germline CDR1 is KGHSH and CDR2 LQKENI. Trimming cost V 3 bases and J 6 bases; bases outside gene matches: 4. The CDR3 coding sequence is TGTGCCAGCTCACCCAGGGGGTCCGATGAAAAACTGTTTTTT. This sequence encodes CASSPRGSDEKLFF.

V is TRBV4-2 and J is TRBJ2-2; the match to TRBD1 covers 9 bases. This CDR3 region has 15 residues. After removal of 1 base from V and 8 bases from J, the junction contained 5 bases not matched to a gene. Germline CDR1 is LGHNA and CDR2 is YNFKEQ. CDR3 coding DNA: TGTGCCAGCAGCCAAGCGGCGGGACAGGGAGGGGAGCTGTTTTTT. Translating gives CASSQAAGQGGELFF.

As for this clone: The junction departs from the called germline gene at one end, perhaps through a read error. This chain uses TRBV11-2 with TRBJ1-1, with D tentatively TRBD1 (5 bases). This CDR3 is built from 15 residues. Germline CDR1 SGHAT, CDR2 FQNNGV. CDR3: CASRLDPGRQGLAFF. Here the CDR3 DNA reads TGTGCCAGCAGGTTAGACCCAGGGCGGCAGGGTTTGGCTTTCTTT.

The chain recombines TRBV30 with TRBJ1-4, with TRBD1 as a possible D gene (6 bases). Germline V lookup: CDR1 GTSNPN, CDR2 SVGIG (reference sequence). This CDR3 is built from 16 residues. V dropped 0 bases and J dropped 3 bases, with 14 bases sitting between them. The CDR3 loop reads CAWSVRGGRANEKLFF. The CDR3 nucleotides read TGTGCCTGGAGTGTAAGGGGGGGTAGAGCTAATGAAAAACTGTTTTTT.

The chain employs TRBV5-1 and TRBJ1-4, with TRBD1 matching 10 bases. This CDR3 contains 17 residues. V trimming: 0 bases; J trimming: 1 base; junction bases outside the gene matches: 3. Germline V lookup: CDR1 SGHRS, CDR2 YFSETQ. The CDR3 protein is CASSLARDRGTNEKLFF. CDR3 DNA sequence: TGCGCCAGCAGCTTGGCCCGGGACAGGGGAACTAATGAAAAACTGTTTTTT.

V and J are TRBV27 and TRBJ1-2, with 8 bases matching TRBD1. V shed 6 bases, J shed 5 bases, and the junction held 5 bases outside the gene matches. The CDR3 totals 13 residues. Germline CDR1 MNHEY, CDR2 SMNVEV (reference sequence). The CDR3 DNA reads as TGTGCCAGCAGCGGACAGGGAAGGTATGGCTACACCTTC. Its protein product is CASSGQGRYGYTF.